Reported below is one TCR beta chain. Germline V gives CDR1 MNHEY, CDR2 SVGEGT. V lost 1 base and J lost 9, with 19 bases in between. This CDR3 region has 17 residues. This entry belongs to a study of T cell responses to AZD1222 COVID-19 vaccine. Sequenced by immunoSEQ multiplex PCR; TCRdb stores in-frame clones only, minus some. Among just over 80,000 clones listed, about nine tenths were seen once. This sequence originates from an adult in good health. This sequence joins TRBV6-2 or TRBV6-3 and TRBJ1-6; D call uncertain. Sequencing used peripheral blood, obtained on day 0 of AZD1222 vaccination. CDR3 nucleotides: TGTGCCAGCAGTTACTTGGCCGGACCCAAAACGGGTTCACCCCTCCACTTT. Protein product: CASSYLAGPKTGSPLHF.